This T cell receptor beta chain emerged from a study of blood T cell repertoires in COVID-19. Study as a whole: The study drew acute and convalescent COVID-19 samples from the United States, Italy and Spain. T cells, B-cell-depleted T cells, or PBMCs provided the cDNA or gDNA that served as material.

Per the study methods: Amplification with reference gene primers provided the estimates of nucleated cell counts. Method: immunoSEQ multiplex PCR; TCRdb's copy keeps in-frame clones and lacks some. V, J and clone size were drawn from that table, and D and trimming were deduced from the DNA. The table has 40,000 to 60,000 clones, around 84% seen once. Per germline, CDR1 SGHNT and CDR2 YENEEA. V lost 5 bases, J lost 1 base, and 5 bases stayed unmatched. CDR3 length: 17 residues. This clonotype was sampled from a man aged 80 or over with active COVID-19. This chain uses TRBV11-3 with TRBJ2-2; 12 bases are a match to TRBD2. The sample comprised peripheral blood. The CDR3 loop is CASSLTSGRRNTGELFF. The CDR3 DNA reads as TGTGCCAGCAGCCTGACTAGCGGGAGACGGAACACCGGGGAGCTGTTTTTT.